The source of this TCR beta chain is a study of the immune and genomic landscape of osteosarcoma. Study in general: Patients were 45% to 65% male; 77% had localized disease.

Trimming removed 0 bases from V and 2 bases from J; junction bases left unmatched: 3. Germline-derived CDR1 and CDR2 are SGHRS and YFSETQ. CDR3 length: 15 amino acids. Osteosarcoma specimens were post-treatment primary, local recurrence and metastasis tumors from poor-prognosis patients. The method was immunoSEQ multiplex PCR; TCRdb's version includes in-frame clones alone and lacks a portion of them. This table holds fewer than 6,500 clones, 65% to 70% found once. About this clone: Its antigen is unidentified.

Study-wide points: About 5 cases had one hyperexpanded dominant clone and under 100 clonotypes.

This chain connects TRBV5-1 to TRBJ1-1, with 8 bases fitting TRBD1. This receptor was identified in a human donor with osteosarcoma. The sample comprised osteosarcoma tumor tissue from the lung. The CDR3 region has the DNA TGCGCCAGCAGCTTGGAAGGACAGGGAAACACTGAAGCTTTCTTT. It translates to CASSLEGQGNTEAFF. Full variable domain (outside the CDR3, taken from reference TRBV5-1 and TRBJ1-1): KAGVTQTPRYLIKTRGQQVTLSCSPISGHRSVSWYQQTPGQGLQFLFEYFSETQRNKGNFPGRFSGRQFSNSRSEMNVSTLELGDSALYLCASSLEGQGNTEAFFGQGTRLTVV.